This paragraph reports one T cell receptor beta chain. TCRdb reanalysed the 5' RACE reads using MiXCR and keeps one entry per CDR3 protein. The profile shows roughly 700,000 distinct CDR3 sequences, 8% to 9% of them singletons. The data were taken from a study of identical twins. The CDR3 consists of 13 residues. From germline, CDR1 is DFQATT and CDR2 SNEGSKA (reference sequence). Unmatched junction bases numbered 6, after V lost 7 bases and J lost 0 bases. The sample was also reused in another study, on yellow fever vaccine responses in identical twins.

What was sequenced was PBMCs. The chain combines TRBV20-1 with TRBJ2-7, with TRBD2 matching 7 bases. The source is a woman aged 18-35 years in good health. The CDR3 sequence: CSGEGRYSYEQYF. In DNA, the CDR3 is TGCAGTGGGGAGGGGCGTTACTCCTACGAGCAGTACTTC.